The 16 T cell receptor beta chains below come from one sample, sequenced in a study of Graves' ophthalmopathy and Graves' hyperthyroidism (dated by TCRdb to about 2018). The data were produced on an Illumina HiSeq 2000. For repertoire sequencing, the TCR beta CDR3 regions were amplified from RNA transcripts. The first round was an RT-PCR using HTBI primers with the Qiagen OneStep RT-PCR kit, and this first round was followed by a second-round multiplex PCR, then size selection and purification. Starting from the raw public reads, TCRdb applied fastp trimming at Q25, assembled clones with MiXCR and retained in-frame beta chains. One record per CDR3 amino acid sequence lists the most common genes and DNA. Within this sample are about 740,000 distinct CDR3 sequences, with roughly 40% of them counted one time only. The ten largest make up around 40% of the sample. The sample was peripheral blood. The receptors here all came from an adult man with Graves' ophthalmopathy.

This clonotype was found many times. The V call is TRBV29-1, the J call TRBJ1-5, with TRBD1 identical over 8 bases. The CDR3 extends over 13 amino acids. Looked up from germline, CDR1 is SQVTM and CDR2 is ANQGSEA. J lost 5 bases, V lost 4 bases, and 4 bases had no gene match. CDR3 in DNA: TGCAGCGTTGCCGCACAGGGGGATCAGCCCCAGCATTTT. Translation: CSVAAQGDQPQHF.

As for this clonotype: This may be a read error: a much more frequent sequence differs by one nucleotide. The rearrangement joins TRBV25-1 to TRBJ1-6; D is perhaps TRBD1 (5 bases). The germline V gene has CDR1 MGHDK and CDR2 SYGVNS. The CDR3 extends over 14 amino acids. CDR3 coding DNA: TGTGCCATCAGTGAGTGGCAGGGAGAATCACCCCTCCACTTT. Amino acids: CAISEWQGESPLHF.

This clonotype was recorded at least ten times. The CDR3 sequence: CASSLASSSYEQYF. DNA of the CDR3: TGTGCCAGCAGCTTAGCTAGCAGCTCCTACGAGCAGTACTTC. V usage is TRBV7-2 and J usage is TRBJ2-7, with no clear D. In germline, CDR1 is SGHTA, CDR2 FQGNSA. This CDR3 contains 14 residues. The V end lost 0 bases, the J end lost 0 bases, and 6 bases lay between the germline ends.

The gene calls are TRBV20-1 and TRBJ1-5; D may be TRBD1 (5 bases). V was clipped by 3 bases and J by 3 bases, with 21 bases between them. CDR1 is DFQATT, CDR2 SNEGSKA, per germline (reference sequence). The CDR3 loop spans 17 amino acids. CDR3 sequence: CSASPARADIFNQPQHF. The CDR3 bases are TGCAGTGCTAGTCCTGCCAGGGCGGATATTTTCAATCAGCCCCAGCATTTT.

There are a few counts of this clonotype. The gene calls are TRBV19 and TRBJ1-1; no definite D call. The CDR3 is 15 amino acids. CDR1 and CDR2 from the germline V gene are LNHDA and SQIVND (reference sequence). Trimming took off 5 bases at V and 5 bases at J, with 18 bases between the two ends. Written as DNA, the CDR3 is TGTGCCAGTAGTCCCTCTCGTACCTGGCGGACTGAAGCTTTCTTT. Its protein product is CASSPSRTWRTEAFF.

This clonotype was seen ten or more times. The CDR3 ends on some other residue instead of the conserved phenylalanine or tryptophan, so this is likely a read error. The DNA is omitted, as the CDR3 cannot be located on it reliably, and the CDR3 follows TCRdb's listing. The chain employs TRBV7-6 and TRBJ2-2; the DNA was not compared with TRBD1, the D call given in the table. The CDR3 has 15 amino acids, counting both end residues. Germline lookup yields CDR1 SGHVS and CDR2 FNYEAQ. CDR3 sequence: CASSLEGPGPEPRIS.

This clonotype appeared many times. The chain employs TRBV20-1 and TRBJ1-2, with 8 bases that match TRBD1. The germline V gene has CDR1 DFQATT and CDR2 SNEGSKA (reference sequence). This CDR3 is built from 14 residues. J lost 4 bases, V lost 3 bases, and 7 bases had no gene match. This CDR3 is CSASLQGEIYGYTF. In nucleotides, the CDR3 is TGCAGTGCTAGCCTACAGGGGGAGATCTATGGCTACACCTTC.

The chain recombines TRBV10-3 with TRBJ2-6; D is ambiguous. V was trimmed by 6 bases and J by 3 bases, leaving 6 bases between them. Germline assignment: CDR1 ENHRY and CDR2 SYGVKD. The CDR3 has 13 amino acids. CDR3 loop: CAISSSGANVLTF. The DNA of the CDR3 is TGTGCCATCAGCTCAAGTGGGGCCAACGTCCTGACTTTC.

The CDR3 spells CASSEPTGGTEAFF. DNA for the CDR3: TGTGCCAGCAGCGAGCCGACAGGAGGGACTGAAGCTTTCTTT. The chain links TRBV2 to TRBJ1-1, with a possible D match to TRBD1 (6 bases). Germline CDR1 and CDR2: SNHLY and FYNNEI. The ends were cut back, 6 bases at V and 5 bases at J, with 16 bases in the middle. The CDR3 runs to 14 residues.

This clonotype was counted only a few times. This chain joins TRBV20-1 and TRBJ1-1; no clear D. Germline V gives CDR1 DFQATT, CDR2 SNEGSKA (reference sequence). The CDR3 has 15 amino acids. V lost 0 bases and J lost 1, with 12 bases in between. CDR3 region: CSARDLRAANTEAFF. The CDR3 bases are TGCAGTGCTAGAGATCTACGGGCGGCGAACACTGAAGCTTTCTTT.

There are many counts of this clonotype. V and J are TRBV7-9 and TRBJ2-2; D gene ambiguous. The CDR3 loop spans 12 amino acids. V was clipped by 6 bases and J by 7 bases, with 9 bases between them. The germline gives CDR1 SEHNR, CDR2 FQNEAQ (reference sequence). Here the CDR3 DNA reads TGTGCCAGCAGGGGAAGCGTCGGGGAGCTGTTTTTT. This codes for CASRGSVGELFF.

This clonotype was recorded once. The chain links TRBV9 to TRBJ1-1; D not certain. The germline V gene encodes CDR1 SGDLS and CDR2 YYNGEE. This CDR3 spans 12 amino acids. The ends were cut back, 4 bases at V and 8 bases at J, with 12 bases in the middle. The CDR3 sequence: CASSQLAREAFF. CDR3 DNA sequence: TGTGCCAGCAGCCAATTGGCCAGAGAAGCTTTCTTT. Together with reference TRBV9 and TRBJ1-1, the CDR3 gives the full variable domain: DSGVTQTPKHLITATGQRVTLRCSPRSGDLSVYWYQQSLDQGLQFLIQYYNGEERAKGNILERFSAQQFPDLHSELNLSSLELGDSALYFCASSQLAREAFFGQGTRLTVV.

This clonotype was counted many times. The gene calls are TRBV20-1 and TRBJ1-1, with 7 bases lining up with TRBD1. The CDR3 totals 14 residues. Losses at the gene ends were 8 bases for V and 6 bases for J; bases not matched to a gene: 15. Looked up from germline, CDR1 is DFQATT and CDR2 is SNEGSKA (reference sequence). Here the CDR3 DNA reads TGCAGTCAAGGGACAAGTAGGGGGCTCGCTGAAGCTTTCTTT. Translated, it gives CSQGTSRGLAEAFF.

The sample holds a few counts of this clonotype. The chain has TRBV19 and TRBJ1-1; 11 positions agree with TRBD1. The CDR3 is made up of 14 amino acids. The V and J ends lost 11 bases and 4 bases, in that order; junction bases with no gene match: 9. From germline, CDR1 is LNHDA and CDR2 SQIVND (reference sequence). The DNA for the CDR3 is TGTGCCCGACGGGGACAGGGGGAATTCACTGAAGCTTTCTTT. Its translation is CARRGQGEFTEAFF.

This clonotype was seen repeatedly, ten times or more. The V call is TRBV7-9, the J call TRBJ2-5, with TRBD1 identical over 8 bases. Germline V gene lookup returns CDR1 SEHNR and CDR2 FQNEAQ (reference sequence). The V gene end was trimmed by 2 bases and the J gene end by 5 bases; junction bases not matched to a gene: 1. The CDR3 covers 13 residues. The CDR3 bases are TGTGCCAGCAGCTTAAGGACAGGGGAGACCCAGTACTTC. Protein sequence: CASSLRTGETQYF.

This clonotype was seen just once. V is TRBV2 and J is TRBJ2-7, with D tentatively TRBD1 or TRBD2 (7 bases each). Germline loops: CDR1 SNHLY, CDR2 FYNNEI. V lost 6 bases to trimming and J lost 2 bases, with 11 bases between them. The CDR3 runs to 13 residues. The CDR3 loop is CASRRGTAYEQYF. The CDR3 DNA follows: TGTGCCAGCAGGCGGGGGACAGCCTACGAGCAGTACTTC.